These 30 T cell receptor beta chains share one sample of origin, sequenced in a study of cytomegalovirus exposure and HLA in healthy donors. Primers: 60 Vbeta forward and 13 Jbeta reverse. Some clones are missing from TCRdb's copy, which holds only in-frame ones; the method was immunoSEQ multiplex PCR. The data contain some 170,000 clones, approximately 72% of them singletons. The sample comprised PBMCs. The source of these receptors is a human donor in good health.

This chain links TRBV2 with TRBJ1-2; D remains unclear. Germline CDR1 SNHLY, CDR2 FYNNEI. The CDR3 has 12 amino acids. Deletions cut 3 bases from V and 4 bases from J, with 6 bases between. The CDR3 nucleotides read TGTGCCAGCAGTGAGCAGTTCTATGGCTACACCTTC. Encoded protein: CASSEQFYGYTF. The full variable domain, its missing parts supplied by reference TRBV2 and TRBJ1-2, is EPEVTQTPSHQVTQMGQEVILRCVPISNHLYFYWYRQILGQKVEFLVSFYNNEISEKSEIFDDQFSVERPDGSNFTLKIRSTKLEDSAMYFCASSEQFYGYTFGSGTRLTVV.

The chain is built from TRBV5-6 and TRBJ2-7; 9 nucleotides align to TRBD1. Germline V gives CDR1 SGHDT, CDR2 YYEEEE. The CDR3 runs to 16 residues. Losses at the gene ends were 0 bases for V and 5 bases for J; bases not matched to a gene: 9. The CDR3 DNA sequence: TGTGCCAGCAGCTTGGCCCCGGGACAGGGTGTCGACGAGCAGTACTTC. Amino acids: CASSLAPGQGVDEQYF.

The chain is built from TRBV5-4 and TRBJ2-1, with 7 positions matching TRBD2. After removal of 3 bases from V and 7 bases from J, the junction contained 10 bases not matched to a gene. This CDR3 has 15 amino acids. Germline values: CDR1 SGHNT, CDR2 YYREEE (reference sequence). CDR3 coding DNA: TGTGCCAGCAGCTCTGTGGGAGCGGGGCGAAATGAGCAGTTCTTC. Protein: CASSSVGAGRNEQFF.

The chain is built from TRBV19 and TRBJ1-2; no clear D. This CDR3 has 13 residues. The germline V gene has CDR1 LNHDA and CDR2 SQIVND (reference sequence). Trimming left V 3 bases short and J 2 bases short, with 7 bases between. This chain's CDR3 is CASSIAANYGYTF. CDR3 bases: TGTGCCAGTAGTATTGCAGCGAACTATGGCTACACCTTC.

CDR3 region: CASSVAGEATNYGYTF. As DNA, the CDR3 is TGTGCCAGCAGCGTAGCCGGGGAGGCTACTAACTATGGCTACACCTTC. This chain links TRBV9 with TRBJ1-2; D is unclear. Germline V CDR1 and CDR2: SGDLS, YYNGEE. The germline V and J ends were trimmed by 0 bases and 0 bases, with 12 bases remaining between them. The CDR3 is 16 amino acids. The full variable domain, rest sourced from reference TRBV9 and TRBJ1-2, is DSGVTQTPKHLITATGQRVTLRCSPRSGDLSVYWYQQSLDQGLQFLIQYYNGEERAKGNILERFSAQQFPDLHSELNLSSLELGDSALYFCASSVAGEATNYGYTFGSGTRLTVV.

This rearrangement joins TRBV6-4 to TRBJ2-3; D unclear. Germline assignment: CDR1 MRHNA and CDR2 SNTAGT. This CDR3 contains 13 residues. V was pared by 5 bases and J by 1 base, with 7 bases between. CDR3 region: CASSTHRTDTQYF. DNA for the CDR3: TGTGCCAGCAGTACACACCGCACAGATACGCAGTATTTT.

The rearrangement uses TRBV7-3 and TRBJ2-2; D perhaps matches TRBD2 (6 bases). Trimming took off 2 bases at V and 7 bases at J, with 14 bases between the two ends. Germline V CDR1 and CDR2: SGHTA, FQGTGA. The CDR3 spans 15 residues. The CDR3 DNA is TGTGCCAGCAGCTTAGTGGGGGGAGATGTCGGGGAGCTGTTTTTT. Its protein product is CASSLVGGDVGELFF.

The V gene is TRBV18, the J gene TRBJ1-5; D is perhaps TRBD1 (5 bases). There are 15 residues in the CDR3. Looked up from germline, CDR1 is KGHSH and CDR2 is LQKENI. V shed 6 bases and J shed 2 bases, with 14 bases lying between them. The CDR3 region has the DNA TGTGCCAGCTCGGCCCAGGGTACTGGCAATCAGCCCCAGCATTTT. Translated, it gives CASSAQGTGNQPQHF.

The chain uses TRBV7-2 and TRBJ1-3; a possible D gene is TRBD1 (5 bases). The V end lost 1 base, the J end lost 4 bases, and 11 bases lay between the germline ends. This CDR3 region has 15 residues. Germline V gene sequence: CDR1 SGHTA, CDR2 FQGNSA. DNA for the CDR3: TGTGCCAGCAGCTTAGGGCAGGGCAACGGAAACACCATATATTTT. Amino acids: CASSLGQGNGNTIYF.

The rearrangement links TRBV6-5 to TRBJ2-1, with 8 bases identical to TRBD2. Trimming removed 2 bases from V and 6 bases from J; junction bases left unmatched: 3. The CDR3 spans 14 residues. Germline V gives CDR1 MNHEY, CDR2 SVGAGI. In DNA form, the CDR3 reads TGTGCCAGCAGTTACCGGGGGGGCCCCAATGAGCAGTTCTTC. It specifies CASSYRGGPNEQFF.

The chain links TRBV7-9 to TRBJ1-1, with 7 bases identical to TRBD1. Trimming removed 1 base from V and 6 bases from J; junction bases left unmatched: 5. This CDR3 is built from 14 residues. Germline V lookup: CDR1 SEHNR, CDR2 FQNEAQ (reference sequence). CDR3 nucleotides: TGTGCCAGCAGCTTAGTAGGGACAGCACCTGAAGCTTTCTTT. It is translated as CASSLVGTAPEAFF.

The rearrangement links TRBV18 to TRBJ2-3, with D uncertain. There are 14 residues in the CDR3. The V gene's germline CDR1 is KGHSH and CDR2 LQKENI. The V gene lost 6 bases and the J gene lost 2 bases, with 12 bases spanning the gap. The CDR3 is CASSSGSVTDTQYF. CDR3 nucleotide sequence: TGTGCCAGCTCCTCCGGGTCAGTCACAGATACGCAGTATTTT. Based on the CDR3 plus reference TRBV18 and TRBJ2-3, the full variable domain is NAGVMQNPRHLVRRRGQEARLRCSPMKGHSHVYWYRQLPEEGLKFMVYLQKENIIDESGMPKERFSAEFPKEGPSILRIQQVVRGDSAAYFCASSSGSVTDTQYFGPGTRLTVL.

Only one count was recorded for this clone. The chain couples TRBV2 to TRBJ2-5; D gene uncertain. Matching the DNA end better, TRBJ2-7 makes the J call doubtful. CDR1 and CDR2 from the germline V gene are SNHLY and FYNNEI. This CDR3 region has 13 residues. CDR3 DNA sequence: TGTGCCAGCAGTGAAGCGCCAGGCTACGAGCAGTACTTC. Translation: CASSEAPGYEQYF.

The chain employs TRBV28 and TRBJ1-4, with a weak D call TRBD1 (5 bases). The CDR3 contains 16 residues. Deletions cut 4 bases from V and 7 bases from J, with 19 bases between. Germline-derived CDR1 and CDR2 are MDHEN and SYDVKM. CDR3 DNA: TGTGCCAGCAGTTCCGTTGTTGGGGCCCGTGGTGAAAAACTGTTTTTT. The encoded protein is CASSSVVGARGEKLFF.

The chain recombines TRBV5-6 with TRBJ2-5, with 9 bases aligning to TRBD2. The germline V gene encodes CDR1 SGHDT and CDR2 YYEEEE. This CDR3 contains 16 residues. V was pared by 0 bases and J by 2 bases, with 5 bases of the junction left unmatched. The CDR3 DNA follows: TGTGCCAGCAGCTTGGACGGACTAGCGTTTCAAGAGACCCAGTACTTC. This codes for CASSLDGLAFQETQYF.

The rearrangement links TRBV7-6 to TRBJ2-5; maybe TRBD1 (6 bases). CDR3 size: 12 residues. Trimming took 3 bases from V and 14 from J, leaving 16 bases between them. Looked up from germline, CDR1 is SGHVS and CDR2 is FNYEAQ. CDR3: CASSFSDSTQYF. CDR3 DNA sequence: TGTGCCAGCAGCTTCTCGGACAGTACTCAATACTTC.

The chain combines TRBV5-4 with TRBJ2-3, with D hard to call. Trimming cost V 4 bases and J 1 base, with 10 bases left between them. This CDR3 has 14 amino acids. Germline assignment: CDR1 SGHNT and CDR2 YYREEE (reference sequence). CDR3 sequence reads: CASSPPRGTDTQYF. In nucleotides, the CDR3 is TGTGCCAGCAGCCCTCCTCGGGGCACAGATACGCAGTATTTT.

This clone is medium-sized within its sample. The chain is built from TRBV2 and TRBJ2-1, with D tentatively TRBD2 (5 bases). The V end was cut by 7 bases, the J end by 2 bases, with 15 bases between. Germline V lookup: CDR1 SNHLY, CDR2 FYNNEI. The CDR3 extends over 15 amino acids. The chain's CDR3 is CASTRASLPYNEQFF. For the CDR3, the DNA is TGTGCCAGCACCCGGGCTAGCTTGCCCTACAATGAGCAGTTCTTC. The full variable domain, its missing parts supplied by reference TRBV2 and TRBJ2-1, is EPEVTQTPSHQVTQMGQEVILRCVPISNHLYFYWYRQILGQKVEFLVSFYNNEISEKSEIFDDQFSVERPDGSNFTLKIRSTKLEDSAMYFCASTRASLPYNEQFFGPGTRLTVL.

This clone turned up a few times. V usage is TRBV6-1 and J usage is TRBJ2-1; 7 bases match TRBD2. With V trimmed by 8 bases and J by 6 bases, 4 bases remained unmatched. The CDR3 is 12 amino acids. Germline CDR1 MNHNS, CDR2 SASEGT. CDR3 bases: TGTGCCAGCGTGTGGGAGGGCAATGAGCAGTTCTTC. The encoded protein is CASVWEGNEQFF.

The chain joins TRBV14 to TRBJ1-3, with no clear D. The CDR3 loop spans 13 amino acids. CDR1 is SGHDN, CDR2 FVKESK, per germline. V was trimmed by 1 base and J by 3 bases, leaving 4 bases between them. The CDR3 loop reads CASSQGLGNTIYF. The CDR3 DNA reads as TGTGCCAGCAGCCAAGGTCTTGGAAACACCATATATTTT.

This clone was observed a few times. The chain has TRBV10-3 and TRBJ1-4; 8 bases agree with TRBD1. The CDR3 is made up of 15 amino acids. Losses at the gene ends were 0 bases for V and 7 bases for J; bases not matched to a gene: 4. Germline V gives CDR1 ENHRY, CDR2 SYGVKD. CDR3 DNA: TGTGCCATCAGTGAGTCGGACAGGGATGGTGAAAAACTGTTTTTT. Translation gives CAISESDRDGEKLFF.

The table lists this clone with a count of one. The rearrangement uses TRBV5-5 and TRBJ2-7, with 7 bases identical to TRBD1. With V trimmed by 0 bases and J by 3 bases, 6 bases remained unmatched. In germline, CDR1 is SGHKS, CDR2 YYEKEE (reference sequence). The CDR3 has 15 residues. The chain's CDR3 is CASSLGPGTVYEQYF. The CDR3, as DNA: TGTGCCAGCAGCTTGGGGCCCGGGACAGTCTACGAGCAGTACTTC.

The V and J genes are TRBV11-2 and TRBJ1-1; D call uncertain. The germline V gene encodes CDR1 SGHAT and CDR2 FQNNGV. This CDR3 comprises 14 residues. Trimming cost V 1 base and J 2 bases, with 8 bases left between them. DNA for the CDR3: TGTGCCAGCAGCTTAGCAGGTACAAACACTGAAGCTTTCTTT. It codes for CASSLAGTNTEAFF. The full variable domain, completed using reference TRBV11-2 and TRBJ1-1, is EAGVAQSPRYKIIEKRQSVAFWCNPISGHATLYWYQQILGQGPKLLIQFQNNGVVDDSQLPKDRFSAERLKGVDSTLKIQPAKLEDSAVYLCASSLAGTNTEAFFGQGTRLTVV.

Only a few counts were recorded for this clone. The rearrangement links TRBV7-2 to TRBJ2-5; tentative D call: TRBD2 (5 bases). V lost 4 bases to trimming and J lost 13 bases, with 13 bases between them. This CDR3 is 11 amino acids long. Germline V gene sequence: CDR1 SGHTA, CDR2 FQGNSA. CDR3 bases: TGTGCCAGCAGCTCCAGTAGGAGGAGGTACTTC. Amino acids: CASSSSRRRYF.

The V and J genes are TRBV6-1 and TRBJ2-7; D gene ambiguous. The V gene lost 2 bases and the J gene lost 0 bases, with 5 bases spanning the gap. This CDR3 contains 13 residues. Germline CDR1 is MNHNS and CDR2 is SASEGT. The CDR3 nucleotides are TGTGCCAGCAGTGAACCCAGCTCCTACGAGCAGTACTTC. Translation: CASSEPSSYEQYF.

The chain recombines TRBV6-5 with TRBJ2-7, with D perhaps TRBD1 (5 bases). The CDR3 extends over 14 amino acids. Germline CDR1 reads MNHEY; CDR2 reads SVGAGI. Trimming pared 2 bases from V and 3 bases from J, leaving 11 bases between. CDR3 bases: TGTGCCAGCAGTTACCAGGACACTTACTACGAGCAGTACTTC. It codes for CASSYQDTYYEQYF.

The chain employs TRBV30 and TRBJ1-1; TRBD1 aligns across 7 bases. Germline V CDR1 and CDR2: GTSNPN, SVGIG (reference sequence). The CDR3 extends over 13 amino acids. V trimming: 5 bases; J trimming: 4 bases; junction bases outside the gene matches: 7. The CDR3 DNA is TGTGCCTGGGGCGTACAGGGGAGCACTGAAGCTTTCTTT. Translation: CAWGVQGSTEAFF.

This clone has just a few counts. The rearrangement links TRBV2 to TRBJ1-1, with 7 bases matching TRBD1. The CDR3 contains 15 residues. CDR1 is SNHLY and CDR2 is FYNNEI in the germline V gene. Trimming removed 9 bases from V and 2 bases from J; junction bases left unmatched: 12. The CDR3 is CASSPWTGANTEAFF. CDR3 coding DNA: TGTGCCAGTAGCCCCTGGACAGGAGCCAACACTGAAGCTTTCTTT.

This clone was observed once. This chain joins TRBV19 and TRBJ1-1; D is perhaps TRBD1 (5 bases). V was shortened by 8 bases and J by 7 bases, with 11 bases between the two germline ends. In germline, CDR1 is LNHDA, CDR2 SQIVND (reference sequence). The CDR3 totals 11 residues. CDR3 protein: CASAQAREAFF. DNA of the CDR3: TGTGCCAGTGCACAGGCCCGTGAAGCTTTCTTT. The complete variable domain, with remaining parts taken from reference TRBV19 and TRBJ1-1, reads DGGITQSPKYLFRKEGQNVTLSCEQNLNHDAMYWYRQDPGQGLRLIYYSQIVNDFQKGDIAEGYSVSREKKESFPLTVTSAQKNPTAFYLCASAQAREAFFGQGTRLTVV.

The CDR3 DNA is TGTGCCAGCAGCTTAACTTTTTCGGGGGAGCAGTACTTC. This encodes CASSLTFSGEQYF. The chain carries TRBV7-3 and TRBJ2-7, with D possibly being TRBD2 (5 bases). V lost 0 bases, J lost 7 bases, and 10 bases lay in between. From germline, CDR1 is SGHTA and CDR2 FQGTGA. This CDR3 spans 13 amino acids.